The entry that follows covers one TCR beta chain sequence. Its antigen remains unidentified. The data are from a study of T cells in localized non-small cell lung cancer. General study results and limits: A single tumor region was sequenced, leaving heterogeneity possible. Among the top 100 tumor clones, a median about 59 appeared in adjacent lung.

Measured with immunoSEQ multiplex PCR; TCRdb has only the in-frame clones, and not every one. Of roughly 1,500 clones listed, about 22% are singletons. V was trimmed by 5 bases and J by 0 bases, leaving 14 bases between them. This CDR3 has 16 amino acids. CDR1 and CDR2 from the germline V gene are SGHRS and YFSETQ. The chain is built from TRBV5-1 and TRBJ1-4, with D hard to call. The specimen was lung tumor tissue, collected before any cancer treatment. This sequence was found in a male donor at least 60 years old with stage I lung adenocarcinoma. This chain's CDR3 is CASRQSGGATNEKLFF. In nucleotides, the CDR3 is TGCGCCAGCAGACAGTCTGGTGGAGCAACTAATGAAAAACTGTTTTTT.